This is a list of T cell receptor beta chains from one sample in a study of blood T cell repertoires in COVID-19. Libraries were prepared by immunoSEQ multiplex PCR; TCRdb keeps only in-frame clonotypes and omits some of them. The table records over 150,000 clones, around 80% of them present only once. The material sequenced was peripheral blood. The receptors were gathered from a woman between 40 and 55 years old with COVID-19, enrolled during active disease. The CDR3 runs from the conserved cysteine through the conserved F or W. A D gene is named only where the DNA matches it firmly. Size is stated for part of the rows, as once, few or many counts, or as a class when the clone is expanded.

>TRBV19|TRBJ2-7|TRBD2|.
CASSATSGSYEQYF
TGTGCCAGTAGTGCGACTAGCGGCTCCTACGAGCAGTACTTC
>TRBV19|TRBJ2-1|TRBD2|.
CASSPQRGGSYEQFF
TGTGCCAGTAGTCCCCAGCGGGGGGGCAGCTATGAGCAGTTCTTC
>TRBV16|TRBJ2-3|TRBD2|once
CASSHRLSRTSGTTDTQYF
TGTGCCAGCAGCCACCGACTATCTAGGACTAGCGGGACCACAGATACGCAGTATTTT
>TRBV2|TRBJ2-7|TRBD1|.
CASRPQGNRGRYEQYF
TGTGCCAGCAGGCCACAGGGTAACAGGGGCCGGTACGAGCAGTACTTC
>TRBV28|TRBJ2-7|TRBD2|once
CASSGIGGGPYEQYF
TGTGCCAGCAGTGGTATCGGGGGGGGGCCCTACGAGCAGTACTTC
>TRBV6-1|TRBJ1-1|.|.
CASSEVGGGTPEAFF
TGTGCCAGCAGTGAGGTCGGGGGAGGGACGCCCGAAGCTTTCTTT
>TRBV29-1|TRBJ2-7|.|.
CSVEVQGPYEQYF
TGCAGCGTTGAAGTACAGGGTCCCTACGAGCAGTACTTC
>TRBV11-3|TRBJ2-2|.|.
CASSLLNTGELFF
TGTGCCAGCAGCTTACTCAACACCGGGGAGCTGTTTTTT
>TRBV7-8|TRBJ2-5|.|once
CASSRPPQETQYF
TGTGCCAGCAGCCGGCCCCCACAGGAGACCCAGTACTTC
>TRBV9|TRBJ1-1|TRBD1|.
CASSVVGQGGNTEAFF
TGTGCCAGCAGCGTAGTGGGACAGGGGGGGAACACTGAAGCTTTCTTT
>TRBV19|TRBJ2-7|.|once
CASRGAASTSSYEQYF
TGTGCCAGTAGAGGGGCCGCTTCTACGAGCTCCTACGAGCAGTACTTC
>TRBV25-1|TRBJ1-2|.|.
CASSEFTGPVDYGYTF
TGTGCCAGCAGTGAGTTCACAGGACCGGTGGACTATGGCTACACCTTC
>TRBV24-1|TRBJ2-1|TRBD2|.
CATSDPRGGNDNEQFF
TGTGCCACCAGTGACCCGCGGGGGGGCAATGACAATGAGCAGTTCTTC
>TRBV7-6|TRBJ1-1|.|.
CASQEGIGTEAFF
TGTGCCAGCCAGGAGGGGATTGGAACTGAAGCTTTCTTT
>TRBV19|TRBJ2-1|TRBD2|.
CASTLTSGRGEQFF
TGTGCCAGTACCCTGACTAGCGGGAGGGGTGAGCAGTTCTTC
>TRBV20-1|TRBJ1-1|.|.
CSASGWGRSTEAFF
TGCAGTGCTAGTGGATGGGGGCGCAGCACTGAAGCTTTCTTT
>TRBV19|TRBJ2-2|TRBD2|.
CARIAGELETNTGELFF
TGTGCCAGAATAGCGGGGGAACTGGAGACCAACACCGGGGAGCTGTTTTTT
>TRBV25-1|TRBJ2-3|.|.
CASSEPQGRGDTQYF
TGTGCCAGCAGCGAACCTCAGGGCAGAGGAGATACGCAGTATTTT
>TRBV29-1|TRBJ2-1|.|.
CSVDRARAGNEQFF
TGCAGCGTGGACCGGGCTCGGGCGGGTAATGAGCAGTTCTTC
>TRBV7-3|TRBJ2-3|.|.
CASSRDGSGTDTQYF
TGTGCCAGCAGCCGAGACGGGTCTGGCACAGATACGCAGTATTTT
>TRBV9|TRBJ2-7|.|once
CASSVSGRGSEQYF
TGTGCCAGCAGCGTTAGCGGACGAGGTAGCGAGCAGTACTTC
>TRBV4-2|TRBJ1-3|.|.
CASHKSRQLAPGNTIYF
TGTGCCAGCCATAAATCCCGACAGTTGGCTCCTGGAAACACCATATATTTT
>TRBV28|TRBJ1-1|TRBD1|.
CASSFLQGKGAFF
TGTGCCAGCAGTTTCCTACAGGGGAAGGGAGCTTTCTTT
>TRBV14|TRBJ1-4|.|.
CASSREVEKLFF
TGTGCCAGCAGCAGGGAGGTCGAAAAACTGTTTTTT
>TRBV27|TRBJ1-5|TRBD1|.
CASSGQGFQPQHF
TGTGCCAGCAGTGGACAGGGGTTCCAGCCCCAGCATTTT
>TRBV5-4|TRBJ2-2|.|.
CASSRTGITGELFF
TGTGCCAGCAGCCGAACAGGGATCACCGGGGAGCTGTTTTTT
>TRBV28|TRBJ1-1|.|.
CASSSGRDPNTEAFF
TGTGCCAGCAGTTCCGGGAGGGATCCGAACACTGAAGCTTTCTTT
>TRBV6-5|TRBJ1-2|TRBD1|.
CASSYTGQGSGYTF
TGTGCCAGCAGTTATACCGGACAGGGGAGTGGCTACACCTTC
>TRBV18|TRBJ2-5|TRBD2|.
CASSSRTSAQETQYF
TGTGCCAGCTCATCGAGGACTAGCGCGCAAGAGACCCAGTACTTC
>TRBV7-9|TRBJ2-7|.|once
CASSRGGWPEQYF
TGTGCCAGCAGCAGGGGAGGTTGGCCCGAGCAGTACTTC
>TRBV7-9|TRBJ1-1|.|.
CASSLLPNTEAFF
TGTGCCAGCAGCTTACTCCCGAACACTGAAGCTTTCTTT
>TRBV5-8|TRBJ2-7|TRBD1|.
CASSLGQGFTYEQYF
TGTGCCAGCAGCTTAGGACAGGGATTTACCTACGAGCAGTACTTC
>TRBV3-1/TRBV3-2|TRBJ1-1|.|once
CASSQDLGGGAFF
TGTGCCAGCAGCCAAGATCTGGGGGGTGGAGCTTTCTTT